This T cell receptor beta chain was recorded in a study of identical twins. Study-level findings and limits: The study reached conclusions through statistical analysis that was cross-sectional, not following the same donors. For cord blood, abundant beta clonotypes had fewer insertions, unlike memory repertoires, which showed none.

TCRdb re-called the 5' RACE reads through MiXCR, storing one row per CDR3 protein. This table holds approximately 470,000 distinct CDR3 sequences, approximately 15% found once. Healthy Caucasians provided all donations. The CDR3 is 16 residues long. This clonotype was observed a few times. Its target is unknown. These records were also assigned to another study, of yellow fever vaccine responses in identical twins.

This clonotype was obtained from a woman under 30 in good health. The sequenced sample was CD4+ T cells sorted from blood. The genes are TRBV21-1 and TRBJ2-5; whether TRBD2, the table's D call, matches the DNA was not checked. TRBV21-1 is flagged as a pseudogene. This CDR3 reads CASSKESSGGLETQYF. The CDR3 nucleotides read TGTGCCAGCAGCAAAGAGAGTAGCGGGGGGTTAGAGACCCAGTACTTC.